Sequencing of this T cell receptor beta chain was carried out in a study of blood T cell repertoires in COVID-19. As for the study in general: Acute and convalescent COVID-19 specimens originated in the United States, Italy and Spain.

V was pared by 1 base and J by 3 bases, with 10 bases between. The CDR3 has 14 residues. CDR1 is SGHTA and CDR2 is FQGNSA in the germline V gene. Original methodology: How many nucleated cells were present was estimated from reference gene primer amplification. Sequencing was performed with immunoSEQ multiplex PCR; in TCRdb, only in-frame clones are kept and a portion is missing. That table is the source of V, J and clone size, and D and trimming were worked out from the DNA. The sample yields about 270,000 clones, 80% to 90% seen once. This clone came up a few times. Sequenced sample: peripheral blood. This sequence joins TRBV7-2 and TRBJ2-7; D gene unclear. The TCR comes from a man older than 75 with acute or convalescent COVID-19. The DNA of the CDR3 is TGTGCCAGCAGCTTAGGAGTGTCGAACTACGAGCAGTACTTC. This sequence encodes CASSLGVSNYEQYF.